This T cell receptor beta chain was observed in a study of beta chain features in type 1 diabetes. As concerns this clone: Its antigen is not known.

V lost 5 bases to trimming and J lost 3 bases, with 13 bases between them. The CDR3 length is 14 residues. From germline, CDR1 is SGHVS and CDR2 FNYEAQ. The study reverse transcribed the entire isolated RNA, so it sequenced expressed TCRB transcripts. Method: immunoSEQ multiplex PCR; TCRdb's copy keeps in-frame clones and lacks some. Among about 340,000 clones listed, roughly 14% were seen once. Study-level points and caveats: Researchers report that Type 1 diabetes patients had moderately but significantly shorter TCRB CDR3s across all four CD4+ subsets. The naive, central memory and Treg TCRB repertoires looked more alike in patients than they did in healthy donors.

The receptor comes from a woman between 18 and 29 years old with type 1 diabetes. The sample consisted of naive CD4+ T cells from blood. The J gene is TRBJ2-5, the V gene TRBV7-6; possible D gene TRBD1, 5 bases. CDR3: CASSLHLGEETQYF. Written as DNA, the CDR3 is TGTGCCAGCAGCCTACATCTAGGGGAAGAGACCCAGTACTTC.